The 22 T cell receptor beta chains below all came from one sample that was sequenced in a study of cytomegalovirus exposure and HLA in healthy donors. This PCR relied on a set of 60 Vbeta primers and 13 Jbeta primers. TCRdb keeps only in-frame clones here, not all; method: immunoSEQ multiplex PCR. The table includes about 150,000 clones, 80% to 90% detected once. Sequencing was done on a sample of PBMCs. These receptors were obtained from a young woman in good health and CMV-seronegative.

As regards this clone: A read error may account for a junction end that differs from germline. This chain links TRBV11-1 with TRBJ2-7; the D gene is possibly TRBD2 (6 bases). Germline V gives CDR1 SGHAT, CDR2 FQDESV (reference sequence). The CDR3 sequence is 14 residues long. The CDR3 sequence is CASSLEGSSYGQYF. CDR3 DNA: TGTGCCAGCAGCTTGGAGGGGTCCTCCTACGGGCAGTACTTC.

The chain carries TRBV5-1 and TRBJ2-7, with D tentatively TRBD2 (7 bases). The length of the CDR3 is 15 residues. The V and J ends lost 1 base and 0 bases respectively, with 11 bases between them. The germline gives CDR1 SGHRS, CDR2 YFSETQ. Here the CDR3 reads CASSLRGGYSYEQYF. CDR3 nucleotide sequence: TGCGCCAGCAGCTTGCGCGGGGGCTACTCCTACGAGCAGTACTTC. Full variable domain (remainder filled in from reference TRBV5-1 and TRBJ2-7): KAGVTQTPRYLIKTRGQQVTLSCSPISGHRSVSWYQQTPGQGLQFLFEYFSETQRNKGNFPGRFSGRQFSNSRSEMNVSTLELGDSALYLCASSLRGGYSYEQYFGPGTRLTVT.

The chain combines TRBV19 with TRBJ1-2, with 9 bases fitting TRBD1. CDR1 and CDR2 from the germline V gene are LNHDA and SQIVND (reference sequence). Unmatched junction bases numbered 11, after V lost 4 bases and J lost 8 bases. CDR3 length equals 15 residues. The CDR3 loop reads CASSTGDRGGNGYTF. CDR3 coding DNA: TGTGCCAGTAGTACCGGCGACAGGGGGGGTAACGGCTACACCTTC. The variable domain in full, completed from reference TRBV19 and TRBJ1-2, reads DGGITQSPKYLFRKEGQNVTLSCEQNLNHDAMYWYRQDPGQGLRLIYYSQIVNDFQKGDIAEGYSVSREKKESFPLTVTSAQKNPTAFYLCASSTGDRGGNGYTFGSGTRLTVV.

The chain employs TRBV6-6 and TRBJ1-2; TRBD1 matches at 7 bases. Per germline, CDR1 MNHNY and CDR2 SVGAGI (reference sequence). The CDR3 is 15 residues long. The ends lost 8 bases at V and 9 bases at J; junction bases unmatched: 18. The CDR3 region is CASCQTGLQGSSYTF. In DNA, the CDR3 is TGTGCCAGCTGCCAAACCGGACTACAGGGGAGTAGCTACACCTTC.

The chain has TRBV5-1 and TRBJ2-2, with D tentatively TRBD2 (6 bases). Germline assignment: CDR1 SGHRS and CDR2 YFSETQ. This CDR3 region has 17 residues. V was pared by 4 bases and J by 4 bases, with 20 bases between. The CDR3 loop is CASSRNGLPESTGELFF. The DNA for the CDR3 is TGCGCCAGCAGCCGGAACGGACTACCCGAGAGCACCGGGGAGCTGTTTTTT.

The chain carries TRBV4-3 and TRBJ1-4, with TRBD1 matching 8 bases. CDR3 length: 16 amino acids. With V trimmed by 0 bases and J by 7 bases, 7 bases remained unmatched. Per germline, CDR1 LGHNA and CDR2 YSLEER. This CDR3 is CASSQDLGTGSEKLFF. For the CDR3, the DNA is TGCGCCAGCAGCCAAGATTTAGGGACAGGAAGTGAAAAACTGTTTTTT.

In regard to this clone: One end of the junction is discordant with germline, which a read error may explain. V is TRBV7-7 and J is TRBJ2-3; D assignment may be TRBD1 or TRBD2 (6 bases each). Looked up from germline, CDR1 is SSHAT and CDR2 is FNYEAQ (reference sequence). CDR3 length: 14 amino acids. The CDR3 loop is CASSLGGPTDTQYF. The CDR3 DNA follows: TGTGCTAGCAGCTTAGGGGGGCCCACAGATACGCAGTATTTT.

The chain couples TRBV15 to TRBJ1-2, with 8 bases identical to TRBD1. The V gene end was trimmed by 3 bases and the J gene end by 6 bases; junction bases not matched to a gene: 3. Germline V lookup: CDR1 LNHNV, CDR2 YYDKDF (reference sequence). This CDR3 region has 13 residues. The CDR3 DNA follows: TGTGCCACCAGCAGTTTACAGGGGGATGGCTACACCTTC. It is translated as CATSSLQGDGYTF.

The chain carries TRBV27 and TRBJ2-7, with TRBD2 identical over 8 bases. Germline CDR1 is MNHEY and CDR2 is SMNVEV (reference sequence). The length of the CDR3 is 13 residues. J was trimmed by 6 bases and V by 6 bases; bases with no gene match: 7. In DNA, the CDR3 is TGTGCCAGCAGCCCAAGCGGGAGTAGCGAGCAGTACTTC. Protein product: CASSPSGSSEQYF.

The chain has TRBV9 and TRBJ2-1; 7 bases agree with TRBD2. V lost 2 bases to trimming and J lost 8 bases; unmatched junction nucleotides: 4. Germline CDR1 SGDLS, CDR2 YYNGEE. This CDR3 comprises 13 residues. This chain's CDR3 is CASSVRLAYEQFF. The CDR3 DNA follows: TGTGCCAGCAGCGTCCGACTAGCATATGAGCAGTTCTTC. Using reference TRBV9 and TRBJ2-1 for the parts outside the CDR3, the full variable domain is DSGVTQTPKHLITATGQRVTLRCSPRSGDLSVYWYQQSLDQGLQFLIQYYNGEERAKGNILERFSAQQFPDLHSELNLSSLELGDSALYFCASSVRLAYEQFFGPGTRLTVL.

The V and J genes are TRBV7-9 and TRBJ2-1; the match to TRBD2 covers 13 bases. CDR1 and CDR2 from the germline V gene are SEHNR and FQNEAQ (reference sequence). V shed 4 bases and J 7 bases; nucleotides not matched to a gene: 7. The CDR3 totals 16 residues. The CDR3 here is CASSSRTSGGINEQFF. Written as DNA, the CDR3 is TGTGCCAGCAGCTCAAGGACTAGCGGGGGTATAAATGAGCAGTTCTTC.

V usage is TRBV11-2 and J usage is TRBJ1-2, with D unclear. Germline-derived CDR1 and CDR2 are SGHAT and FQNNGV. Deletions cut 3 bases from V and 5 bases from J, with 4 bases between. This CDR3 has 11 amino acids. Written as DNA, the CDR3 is TGTGCCAGCAGCTTCCATTATGGCTACACCTTC. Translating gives CASSFHYGYTF.

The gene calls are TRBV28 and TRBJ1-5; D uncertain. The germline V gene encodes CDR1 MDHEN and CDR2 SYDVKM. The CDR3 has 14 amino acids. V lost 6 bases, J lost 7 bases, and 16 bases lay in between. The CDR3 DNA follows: TGTGCCAGCAGCCCCGACCTACCCGGGCAGCCCCAGCATTTT. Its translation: CASSPDLPGQPQHF.

The CDR3, as DNA: TGTGCCAGCAGCCCTAGCGGGGTCTCCTACAATGAGCAGTTCTTC. This translates into CASSPSGVSYNEQFF. This rearrangement joins TRBV9 to TRBJ2-1; the match to TRBD2 covers 9 bases. Germline CDR1 and CDR2: SGDLS and YYNGEE. V gave up 4 bases and J gave up 0 bases; unmatched junction bases: 2. CDR3 length: 15 residues.

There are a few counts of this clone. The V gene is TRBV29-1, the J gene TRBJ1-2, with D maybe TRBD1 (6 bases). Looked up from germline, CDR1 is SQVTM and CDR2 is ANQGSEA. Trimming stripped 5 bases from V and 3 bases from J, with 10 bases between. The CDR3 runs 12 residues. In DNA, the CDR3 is TGCAGCGTTCCTAAGGGGGACTATGGCTACACCTTC. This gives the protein CSVPKGDYGYTF.

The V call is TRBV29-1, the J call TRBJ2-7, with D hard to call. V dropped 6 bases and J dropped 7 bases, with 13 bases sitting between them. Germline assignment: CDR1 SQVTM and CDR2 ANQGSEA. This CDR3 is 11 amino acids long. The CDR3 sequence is CSVAFSREQYF. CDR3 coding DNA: TGCAGCGTCGCCTTTTCCCGGGAGCAGTACTTC.

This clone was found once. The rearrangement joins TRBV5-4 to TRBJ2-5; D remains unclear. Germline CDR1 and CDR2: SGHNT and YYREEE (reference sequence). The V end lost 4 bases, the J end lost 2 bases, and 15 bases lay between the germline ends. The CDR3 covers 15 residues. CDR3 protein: CASSPTPGSQETQYF. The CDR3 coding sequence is TGTGCCAGCAGCCCAACCCCTGGCAGTCAAGAGACCCAGTACTTC.

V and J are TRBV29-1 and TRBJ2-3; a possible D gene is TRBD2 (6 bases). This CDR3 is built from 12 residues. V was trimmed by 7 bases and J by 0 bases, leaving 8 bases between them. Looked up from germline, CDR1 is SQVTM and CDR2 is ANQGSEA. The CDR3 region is CSAAGSTDTQYF. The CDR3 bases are TGCAGCGCCGCGGGGAGCACAGATACGCAGTATTTT.

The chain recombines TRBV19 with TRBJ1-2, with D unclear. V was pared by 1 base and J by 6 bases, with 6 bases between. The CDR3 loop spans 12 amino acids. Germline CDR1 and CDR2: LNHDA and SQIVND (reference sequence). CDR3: CASSIGRHGYTF. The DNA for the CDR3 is TGTGCCAGTAGTATAGGGAGGCATGGCTACACCTTC.

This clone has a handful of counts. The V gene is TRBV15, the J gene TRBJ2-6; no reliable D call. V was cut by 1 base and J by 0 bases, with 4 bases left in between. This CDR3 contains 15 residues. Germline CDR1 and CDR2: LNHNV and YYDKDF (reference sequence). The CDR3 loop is CATSRVSSGANVLTF. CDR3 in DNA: TGTGCCACCAGCAGAGTCTCCTCTGGGGCCAACGTCCTGACTTTC.

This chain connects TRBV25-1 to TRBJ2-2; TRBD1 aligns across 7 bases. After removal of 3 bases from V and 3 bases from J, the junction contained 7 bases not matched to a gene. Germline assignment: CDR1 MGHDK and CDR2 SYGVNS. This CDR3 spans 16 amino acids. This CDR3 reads CASSDQVQGDTGELFF. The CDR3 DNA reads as TGTGCCAGCAGTGATCAAGTCCAGGGGGACACCGGGGAGCTGTTTTTT.

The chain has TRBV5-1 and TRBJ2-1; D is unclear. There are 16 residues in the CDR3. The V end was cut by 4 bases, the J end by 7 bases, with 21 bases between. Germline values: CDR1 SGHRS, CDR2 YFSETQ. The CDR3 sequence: CASSKQAPSVGNEQFF. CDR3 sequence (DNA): TGCGCCAGCAGCAAGCAGGCTCCATCCGTGGGTAATGAGCAGTTCTTC.